Shown below are 19 T cell receptor beta chains from a single sample sequenced in a study of blood T cell repertoires in COVID-19 (dated by TCRdb to 2020 to 2022). The library was built by means of the immunoSEQ multiplex PCR assay. What TCRdb holds here is the immuneACCESS table cut down to in-frame rearrangements. Part of the clones is not present; checked against another copy, under half of the missing clones reflect an unresolved V gene, and the others are unexplained. This sample holds about 130,000 clones; about four fifths were observed only once. The ten largest clones take up about 17% of the sample. Material for sequencing was peripheral blood. These receptor sequences come from a woman in her 50s with acute or convalescent COVID-19.

The J gene is TRBJ2-3, the V gene TRBV6-5, with 7 bases aligning to TRBD2. Germline trimming cut 7 bases from V and 4 bases from J; bases unmatched to any gene: 11. The CDR3 spans 15 residues. CDR1 and CDR2 (germline): MNHEY, SVGAGI. The CDR3 bases are TGTGCCAGCACCGTTAGCGGGCACGGGGCAGATACGCAGTATTTT. It encodes CASTVSGHGADTQYF.

The CDR3: CASTSPGVSTDTQYF. CDR3 DNA: TGTGCCAGCACCTCCCCGGGGGTGAGCACAGATACGCAGTATTTT. The chain links TRBV28 to TRBJ2-3; a weak D match, TRBD2 (6 bases). This CDR3 contains 15 residues. V lost 7 bases and J lost 0, with 14 bases in between. Germline CDR1 reads MDHEN; CDR2 reads SYDVKM.

V usage is TRBV19 and J usage is TRBJ2-1; 10 bases line up with TRBD1. V was pared by 5 bases and J by 5 bases, with 9 bases of the junction left unmatched. Germline loops: CDR1 LNHDA, CDR2 SQIVND (reference sequence). The CDR3 has 16 residues. CDR3 in DNA: TGTGCCAGTAGTCATTGGGGGGACAGGGGTCACAATGAGCAGTTCTTC. Residues: CASSHWGDRGHNEQFF. The complete variable domain, with remaining parts taken from reference TRBV19 and TRBJ2-1, reads DGGITQSPKYLFRKEGQNVTLSCEQNLNHDAMYWYRQDPGQGLRLIYYSQIVNDFQKGDIAEGYSVSREKKESFPLTVTSAQKNPTAFYLCASSHWGDRGHNEQFFGPGTRLTVL.

The J gene is TRBJ1-2, the V gene TRBV14; tentative D call: TRBD1 (6 bases). CDR1 and CDR2 from the germline V gene are SGHDN and FVKESK. Trimming shortened V by 0 bases and J by 1 base, and 18 bases separated the two germline ends. The CDR3 is 18 amino acids. The CDR3 is CASSQDPYRAGSNYGYTF. The CDR3 region has the DNA TGTGCCAGCAGCCAAGACCCATACAGGGCAGGCAGTAACTATGGCTACACCTTC.

The rearrangement joins TRBV5-1 to TRBJ2-1; 8 nucleotides agree with TRBD1. With 4 bases clipped from V and 7 bases from J, the junction kept 7 bases outside the gene matches. In germline, CDR1 is SGHRS, CDR2 YFSETQ. CDR3 length: 14 amino acids. The CDR3 nucleotides read TGCGCCAGCAGCCAAGGACAGGGTAGGAATGAGCAGTTCTTC. Its protein is CASSQGQGRNEQFF.

This clone appeared many times. The V call is TRBV14, the J call TRBJ2-1; TRBD1 agrees at 7 bases. This CDR3 comprises 15 residues. The trim removed 4 bases at V and 3 bases at J, leaving 6 bases unmatched. From germline, CDR1 is SGHDN and CDR2 FVKESK. CDR3 nucleotides: TGTGCCAGCAGCCTTCGAGGGGGCCTCTACAATGAGCAGTTCTTC. The encoded protein is CASSLRGGLYNEQFF.

The chain links TRBV6-5 to TRBJ2-7; 13 bases fit TRBD2. This CDR3 contains 14 residues. The germline CDR1 and CDR2 sequences are MNHEY and SVGAGI. Trimming at V came to 5 bases and at J to 4 bases, leaving 2 bases not matched to a gene. CDR3 protein: CASSPTSGGYEQYF. The CDR3 DNA follows: TGTGCCAGCAGTCCGACTAGCGGGGGGTACGAGCAGTACTTC.

The chain combines TRBV2 with TRBJ2-3; D perhaps matches TRBD2 (5 bases). CDR3 length: 15 amino acids. CDR1 and CDR2 from the germline V gene are SNHLY and FYNNEI. Trimming cost V 6 bases and J 3 bases, with 16 bases left between them. The CDR3 reads CASSSQSTSTDTQYF. The DNA of the CDR3 is TGTGCCAGCAGCTCGCAAAGCACTAGTACAGATACGCAGTATTTT.

This chain connects TRBV29-1 to TRBJ2-1, with 8 bases that match TRBD1. CDR3 length equals 16 residues. Germline CDR1 is SQVTM and CDR2 is ANQGSEA. V lost 2 bases to trimming and J lost 5 bases; unmatched junction nucleotides: 11. DNA for the CDR3: TGCAGCGTTGAACCCTCGGGCAGGGGGCATAACAATGAGCAGTTCTTC. Its protein is CSVEPSGRGHNNEQFF.

This chain uses TRBV18 with TRBJ1-5, with 7 bases fitting TRBD1. Trimming at V came to 0 bases and at J to 5 bases, leaving 7 bases not matched to a gene. Germline lookup yields CDR1 KGHSH and CDR2 LQKENI. The CDR3 extends over 16 amino acids. As DNA, the CDR3 is TGTGCCAGCTCACCACCTGGGCAGGGGGGCCATCAGCCCCAGCATTTT. It translates to CASSPPGQGGHQPQHF.

This clone was detected once. This chain links TRBV28 with TRBJ2-7; D is unclear. CDR3 length equals 11 residues. CDR1 and CDR2 (germline): MDHEN, SYDVKM. The ends were cut back, 7 bases at V and 7 bases at J, with 11 bases in the middle. The CDR3 DNA reads as TGTGCCAGCACTCGAGGTAGGGAGCAGTACTTC. Translation: CASTRGREQYF.

This chain uses TRBV5-1 with TRBJ2-3, with 15 positions matching TRBD2. The germline CDR1 and CDR2 sequences are SGHRS and YFSETQ. V lost 3 bases and J lost 2; bases outside the gene matches: 13. The CDR3 is made up of 20 amino acids. The CDR3 sequence: CASSSGLAGGTHINTDTQYF. CDR3 sequence (DNA): TGCGCCAGCAGCTCGGGACTAGCGGGGGGCACCCACATAAACACAGATACGCAGTATTTT.

The chain is built from TRBV27 and TRBJ1-5; 7 bases line up with TRBD1. Trimming took 5 bases from V and 6 from J; bases not matched to a gene: 10. Looked up from germline, CDR1 is MNHEY and CDR2 is SMNVEV (reference sequence). The CDR3 is 15 amino acids. The CDR3, as DNA: TGTGCCAGCAGTCGATACCGGGACAGAATTCAGCCCCAGCATTTT. Its protein product is CASSRYRDRIQPQHF.

The gene calls are TRBV7-8 and TRBJ2-1; 13 bases fit TRBD2. The trim removed 5 bases at V and 8 bases at J, leaving 3 bases unmatched. The CDR3 runs to 14 residues. Germline CDR1 is SGHVS and CDR2 is FQNEAQ. The CDR3 sequence is CASSTSGGAYEQFF. The CDR3 DNA follows: TGTGCCAGCAGCACTAGCGGGGGGGCCTATGAGCAGTTCTTC.

The V gene is TRBV5-1, the J gene TRBJ2-3; TRBD2 aligns across 9 bases. Looked up from germline, CDR1 is SGHRS and CDR2 is YFSETQ. J was trimmed by 2 bases and V by 3 bases; bases with no gene match: 7. The CDR3 has 16 residues. The CDR3 sequence: CASSWVSGGFTDTQYF. CDR3 DNA: TGCGCCAGCAGCTGGGTTAGCGGGGGATTCACAGATACGCAGTATTTT.

The V and J genes are TRBV19 and TRBJ2-2; TRBD1 might be the D (6 bases). Trimming cost V 2 bases and J 5 bases, with 12 bases left between them. CDR1 and CDR2 (germline): LNHDA, SQIVND (reference sequence). This CDR3 is built from 15 residues. The CDR3: CASSITGGRTGELFF. For the CDR3, the DNA is TGTGCCAGTAGTATAACTGGGGGCCGGACCGGGGAGCTGTTTTTT.

The chain recombines TRBV6-1 with TRBJ1-1, with 8 bases that match TRBD1. The CDR3 is made up of 15 amino acids. CDR1 is MNHNS, CDR2 SASEGT, per germline. Unmatched junction bases numbered 4, after V lost 0 bases and J lost 4 bases. CDR3 sequence (DNA): TGTGCCAGCAGTGAAGCCGACACAGGGGGCACTGAAGCTTTCTTT. This codes for CASSEADTGGTEAFF.

The rearrangement uses TRBV10-1 and TRBJ1-6, with D uncertain. Germline assignment: CDR1 WNHNN and CDR2 SYGVQD (reference sequence). The length of the CDR3 is 11 residues. V shed 7 bases and J shed 6 bases, with 4 bases lying between them. CDR3 sequence: CASIFNSPLHF. In nucleotides, the CDR3 is TGCGCCAGCATCTTTAATTCACCCCTCCACTTT.

The chain links TRBV5-1 to TRBJ1-2; D ambiguous. CDR1 is SGHRS and CDR2 is YFSETQ in the germline V gene. The CDR3 length is 14 residues. V lost 1 base and J 8 bases, leaving 15 bases between the germline ends. This chain's CDR3 is CASSLSTGLGGYTF. Here the CDR3 DNA reads TGCGCCAGCAGCTTGTCTACGGGGTTGGGGGGCTACACCTTC. Together with reference TRBV5-1 and TRBJ1-2, the CDR3 gives the full variable domain: KAGVTQTPRYLIKTRGQQVTLSCSPISGHRSVSWYQQTPGQGLQFLFEYFSETQRNKGNFPGRFSGRQFSNSRSEMNVSTLELGDSALYLCASSLSTGLGGYTFGSGTRLTVV.